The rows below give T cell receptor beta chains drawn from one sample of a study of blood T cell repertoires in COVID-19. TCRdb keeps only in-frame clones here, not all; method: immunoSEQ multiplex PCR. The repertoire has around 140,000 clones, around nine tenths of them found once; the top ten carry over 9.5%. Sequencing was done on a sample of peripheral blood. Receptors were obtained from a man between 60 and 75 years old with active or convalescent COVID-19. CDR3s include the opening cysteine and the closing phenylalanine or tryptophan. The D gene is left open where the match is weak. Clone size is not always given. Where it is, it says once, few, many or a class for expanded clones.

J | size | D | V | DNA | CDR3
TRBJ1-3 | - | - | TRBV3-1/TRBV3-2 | TGTGCCAGCAGCCCGGGATCTGGAAACACCATATATTTT | CASSPGSGNTIYF
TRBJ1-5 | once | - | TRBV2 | TGTGCCAGCGCGAAGGGGTTGGCGCCCCAGCATTTT | CASAKGLAPQHF
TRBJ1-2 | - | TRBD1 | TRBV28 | TGTGCCAGCACCCAGGGACAGTTCTATGGCTACACCTTC | CASTQGQFYGYTF
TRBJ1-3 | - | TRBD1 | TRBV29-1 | TGCAGCGCCCGGGGGACAGGGTCTGAAAACACCATATATTTT | CSARGTGSENTIYF
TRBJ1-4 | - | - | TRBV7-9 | TGTGCCAGCAGCTTATATAATGAAAAACTGTTTTTT | CASSLYNEKLFF
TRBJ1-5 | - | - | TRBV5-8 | TGTGCCAGCAGCTCGGGAACGTCCAGCAATCAGCCCCAGCATTTT | CASSSGTSSNQPQHF
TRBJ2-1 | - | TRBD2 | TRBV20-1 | TGCAGTGCTAGTCCCCCGACTAGCGGGAGCAGCTATGAGCAGTTCTTC | CSASPPTSGSSYEQFF
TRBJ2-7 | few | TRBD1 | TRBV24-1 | TGTGCCACCAGTGCCAACCCGGGACAGGGAACCCACGAGCAGTACTTC | CATSANPGQGTHEQYF
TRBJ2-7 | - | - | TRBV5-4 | TGTGCCAGCAGCCGATCAGGGGCTACCTACGAGCAGTACTTC | CASSRSGATYEQYF
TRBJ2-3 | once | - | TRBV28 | TGTGCCAGCAGTTCGTCAGATACGCAGTATTTT | CASSSSDTQYF
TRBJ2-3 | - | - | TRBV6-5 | TGTGCCAGCAGTTACTTGGCTAGCGTTAGCACAGATACGCAGTATTTT | CASSYLASVSTDTQYF
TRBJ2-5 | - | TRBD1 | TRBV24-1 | TGTGCCACCAGTGACCGTCAGGGGGCAGTGGAGACCCAGTACTTC | CATSDRQGAVETQYF
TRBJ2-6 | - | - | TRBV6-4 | TGTGCCAGCAGTGACTCGATGTCCTCCAGCTCTGGGGCCAACGTCCTGACTTTC | CASSDSMSSSSGANVLTF
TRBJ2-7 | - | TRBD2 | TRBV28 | TGTGCCAGCAGTTTATGCTACCTAGCGGGGGTTTGCGAGCAGTACTTC | CASSLCYLAGVCEQYF
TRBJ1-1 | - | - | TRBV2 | TGTGCCAGCAGTGAAGTACCCGAGGCTTTCTTT | CASSEVPEAFF
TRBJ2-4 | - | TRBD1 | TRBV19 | TGTGCCAGTAGGCAGACAGGGGAGAGAAACATTCAGTACTTC | CASRQTGERNIQYF
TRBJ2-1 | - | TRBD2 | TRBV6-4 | TGTGCCAGCAGTGATGGAGCGGGGCCCCTTCGCAATGAGCAGTTCTTC | CASSDGAGPLRNEQFF
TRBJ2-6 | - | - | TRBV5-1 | TGCGCCAGCAGCTCCGACAGCTCTGGGGCCAACGTCCTGACTTTC | CASSSDSSGANVLTF
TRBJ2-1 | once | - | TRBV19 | TGTGCCAGTAGTAGCGGAACCTACAATGAGCAGTTCTTC | CASSSGTYNEQFF
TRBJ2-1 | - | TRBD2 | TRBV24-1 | TGTGCCACCAGTGATCAGACTAGCGCAGCCTACAATGAGCAGTTCTTC | CATSDQTSAAYNEQFF
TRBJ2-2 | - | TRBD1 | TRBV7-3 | TGTGCCAGCAGCTTAGGGACAGTAACCGGGGAGCTGTTTTTT | CASSLGTVTGELFF
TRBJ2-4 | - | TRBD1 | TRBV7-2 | TGTGCCAGCAGCTACCCTCCGTGGCAGGGGGCAGACAAAAACATTCAGTACTTC | CASSYPPWQGADKNIQYF
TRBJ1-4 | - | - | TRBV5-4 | TGTGCCAGCAGCCCCCACGGTCCGCCTGGTGAAAAACTGTTTTTT | CASSPHGPPGEKLFF
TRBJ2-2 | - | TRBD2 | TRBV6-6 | TGTGCCAGCAGTCTCTCAGGACTAGCGGGAGGCCTCCAGGGCGGGGAGCTGTTTTTT | CASSLSGLAGGLQGGELFF
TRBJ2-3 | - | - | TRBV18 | TGTGCCAGCTCACCATCCGGGCGGGCAGATACGCAGTATTTT | CASSPSGRADTQYF
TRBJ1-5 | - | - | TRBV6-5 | TGTGCCAGCAGTTACGGTCTAAATAGCAATCAGCCCCAGCATTTT | CASSYGLNSNQPQHF
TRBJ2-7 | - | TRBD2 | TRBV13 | TGTGCCAGCAGCTTATGGGCTAGCGGGGAGGCGGAGCAGTACTTC | CASSLWASGEAEQYF
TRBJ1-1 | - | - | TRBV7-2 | TGTGCCAGCAGCTCCACAGGGTTCGAGAACACTGAAGCTTTCTTT | CASSSTGFENTEAFF
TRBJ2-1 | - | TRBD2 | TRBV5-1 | TGCGCCAGCAGCTTGCCCGGGACTAGCGGGAACAATGAGCAGTTCTTC | CASSLPGTSGNNEQFF
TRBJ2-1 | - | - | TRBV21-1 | TGTGCCAGCAGCAAAGCCCCGGGACAGTGCGATGCGAGCGCCTACAATGAGCAGTTCTTC | CASSKAPGQCDASAYNEQFF
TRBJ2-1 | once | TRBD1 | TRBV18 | TGTGCCAGCTCACCACCGGGACAGGGGGCGCAGGGTGAGCAGTTCTTC | CASSPPGQGAQGEQFF
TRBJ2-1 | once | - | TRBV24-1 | TGTGCCACCAGTGATTTCCACACCAATGAGCAGTTCTTC | CATSDFHTNEQFF
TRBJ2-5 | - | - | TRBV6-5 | TGTGCCAGCAGCCCATCCACCCAGTACTTC | CASSPSTQYF
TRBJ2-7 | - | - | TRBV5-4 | TGTGCCAGCAGCTCCCGGGACATGGGAACCTACGAGCAGTACTTC | CASSSRDMGTYEQYF
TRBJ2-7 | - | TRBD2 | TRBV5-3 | TGTGCCAGAAGCTGGACTAGCGGCACGAAGTTACCCTACGAGCAGTACTTC | CARSWTSGTKLPYEQYF
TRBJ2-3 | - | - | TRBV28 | TGTGCCAGCAGTTTTTCCCGGGGAATCGCGGATACGCAGTATTTT | CASSFSRGIADTQYF
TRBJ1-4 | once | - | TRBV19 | TGTGCCAGTATTGGAGGCCCTGCAACTAATGAAAAACTGTTTTTT | CASIGGPATNEKLFF
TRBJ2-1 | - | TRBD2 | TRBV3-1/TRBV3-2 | TGTGCCAGCAGCCAGGCACTAGCGAAAGAGGGGCAGTTCTTC | CASSQALAKEGQFF
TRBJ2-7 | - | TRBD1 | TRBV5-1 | TGCGCCAGCAGCACCACCATGAGACAGGGGTACGAGCAGTACTTC | CASSTTMRQGYEQYF
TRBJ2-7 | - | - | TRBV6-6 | TGTGCCAGCAGTTACTCTGCGGTGTCATACGAGCAGTACTTC | CASSYSAVSYEQYF
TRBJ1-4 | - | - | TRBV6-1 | TGTGCCAGCAGTGAAGAACAGATAACTAATGAAAAACTGTTTTTT | CASSEEQITNEKLFF
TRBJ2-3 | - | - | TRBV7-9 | TGTGCCAGCAGCCCCCAGACAGATACGCAGTATTTT | CASSPQTDTQYF
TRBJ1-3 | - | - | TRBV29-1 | TGCAGCGTTGAAACCGAGGTTGGAAACACCATATATTTT | CSVETEVGNTIYF
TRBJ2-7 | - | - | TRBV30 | TGTGCCTGGCAAAGAACGGGGAATCACGAGCAGTACTTC | CAWQRTGNHEQYF
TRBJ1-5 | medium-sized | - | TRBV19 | TGTGCCAGTCATAAGGCTGATGCGGGCAATCAGCCCCAGCATTTT | CASHKADAGNQPQHF
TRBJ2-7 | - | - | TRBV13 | TGTGCCAGCAGCTTAGTAGACTCCTACGAGCAGTACTTC | CASSLVDSYEQYF
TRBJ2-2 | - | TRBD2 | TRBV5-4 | TGTGCCAGCCTTACTAGCGGGTCGAACACCGGGGAGCTGTTTTTT | CASLTSGSNTGELFF
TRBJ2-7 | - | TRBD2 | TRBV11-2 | TGTGCCAGCAGGGTATCGGGACTAGAGAGTTATAAGTACTTC | CASRVSGLESYKYF
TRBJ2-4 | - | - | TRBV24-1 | TGTGCCACCAGTGAGGGAGGACGGAACATTCAGTACTTC | CATSEGGRNIQYF
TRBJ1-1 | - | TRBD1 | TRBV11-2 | TGTGCCAGCAGCTCACAGGGGGGCACTGAAGCTTTCTTT | CASSSQGGTEAFF
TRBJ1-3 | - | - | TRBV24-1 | TGTGCCACCAGTGATGTCCCGGGGAGTTCCTCTGGAAACACCATATATTTT | CATSDVPGSSSGNTIYF
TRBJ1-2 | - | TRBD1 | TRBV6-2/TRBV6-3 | TGTGCCAGCAGTTACTCAGGGGGCGCAGGAGGCTACACCTTC | CASSYSGGAGGYTF
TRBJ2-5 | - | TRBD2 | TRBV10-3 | TGTGCCATCAGTGATTCGGGACTAGCGGGAGAGACCCAGTACTTC | CAISDSGLAGETQYF
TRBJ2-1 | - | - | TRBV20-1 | TGCAGTGCTAGTGCTTACCAGGCGTCCTACAATGAGCAGTTCTTC | CSASAYQASYNEQFF
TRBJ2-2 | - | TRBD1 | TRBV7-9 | TGTGCCAGCAAGGTCGGGACAGGGGGCACCGGGGAGCTGTTTTTT | CASKVGTGGTGELFF
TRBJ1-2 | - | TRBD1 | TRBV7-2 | TGTGCCAGCAGCCCGGGACAGGGAATGTACTATGGCTACACCTTC | CASSPGQGMYYGYTF